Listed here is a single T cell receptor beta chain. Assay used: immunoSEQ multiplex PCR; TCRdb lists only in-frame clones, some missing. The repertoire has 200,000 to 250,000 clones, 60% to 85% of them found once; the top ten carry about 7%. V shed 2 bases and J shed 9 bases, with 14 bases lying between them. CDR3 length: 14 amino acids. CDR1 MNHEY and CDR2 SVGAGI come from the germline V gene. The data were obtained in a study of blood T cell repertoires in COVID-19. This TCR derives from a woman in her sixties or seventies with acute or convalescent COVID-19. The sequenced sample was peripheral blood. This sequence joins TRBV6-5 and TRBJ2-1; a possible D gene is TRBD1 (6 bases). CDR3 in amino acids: CASSYVGQLSEQFF. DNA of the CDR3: TGTGCCAGCAGTTACGTCGGACAGCTATCTGAGCAGTTCTTC.